This T cell receptor (beta chain) is drawn from a study of cytomegalovirus exposure and HLA in healthy donors. 13 Jbeta primers and 60 Vbeta primers were used for the PCR. The authors' processing: Later, about 80 million unique TCR beta chains were counted in an analysis, and some 9.9 million of them were shared. TCRdb's copy holds only in-frame clones and misses some; the assay was immunoSEQ multiplex PCR. V and J calls plus clone size are reproduced from that table; the DNA served to infer D and trimming. The profile shows some 93,000 clones, approximately 81% of them singletons. The CDR3 spans 15 residues. Germline V gene sequence: CDR1 MDHEN, CDR2 SYDVKM. V lost 2 bases to trimming and J lost 2 bases, with 13 bases between them. Study-wide results and caveats: TRBV6-2, TRBV6-3 and other indistinguishable V segments were excluded.

As regards this clone: Its antigen remains unknown.

Donors counted as nominally healthy when sampled, yet unrecorded immune exposures were likely. The receptor was derived from a woman aged 40 to 55 in good health and CMV-seronegative. Sequenced material: PBMCs. The chain uses TRBV28 and TRBJ2-7; the D gene is possibly TRBD2 (6 bases). CDR3: CASSLGATGAYEQYF. The DNA of the CDR3 is TGTGCCAGCAGTTTAGGGGCGACGGGGGCCTACGAGCAGTACTTC.